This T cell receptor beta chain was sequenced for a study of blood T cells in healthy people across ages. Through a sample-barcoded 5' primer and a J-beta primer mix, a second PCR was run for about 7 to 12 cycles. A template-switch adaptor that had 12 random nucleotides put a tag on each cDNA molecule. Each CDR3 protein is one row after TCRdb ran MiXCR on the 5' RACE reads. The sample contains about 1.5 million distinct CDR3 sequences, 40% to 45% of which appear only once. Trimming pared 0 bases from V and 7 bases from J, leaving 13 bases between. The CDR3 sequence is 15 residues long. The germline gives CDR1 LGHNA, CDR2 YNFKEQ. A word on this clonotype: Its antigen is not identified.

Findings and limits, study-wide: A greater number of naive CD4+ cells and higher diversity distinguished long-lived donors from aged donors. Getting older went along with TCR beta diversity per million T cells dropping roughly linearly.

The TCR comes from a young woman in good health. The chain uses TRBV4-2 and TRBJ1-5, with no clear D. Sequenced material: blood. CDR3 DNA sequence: TGTGCCAGCAGCCAAGACTTGGCAGCGCCACAGCCCCAGCATTTT. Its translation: CASSQDLAAPQPQHF.